This T cell receptor beta chain was observed in a study of read filtering for tumor transcriptome and immune sequencing. As for the study in general: Patients were 17 male and about 14 female, mean age roughly 70 years, range roughly 45 to 85. TCR-mapped reads were about 3.5 to 10.27 million with IR-seq versus roughly 75 to 1,400 with RNA-seq.

Study observations and caveats: Correlation between methods rose after single-read clonotypes were removed. IR-seq captured clonotypes deeper and more reliably than RNA-seq.

This library used approximately 370 ng RNA and molecular barcoded adaptors spanning alpha/delta and beta/gamma chains. TCRdb used MiXCR to reprocess the reads, holding one entry per CDR3 protein. The repertoire includes approximately 40,000 distinct CDR3 sequences, around 13% of them detected once, and less than 20% sits in the top ten. With V trimmed by 3 bases and J by 6 bases, 9 bases remained unmatched. Germline assignment: CDR1 SGHRS and CDR2 YFSETQ. This CDR3 is 14 amino acids long. This clonotype occurred many times. Its antigen is unknown. The receptor's source is a donor over 35 with multiple myeloma. The V and J genes are TRBV5-1 and TRBJ2-7, with 7 bases aligning to TRBD1. Sequencing was carried out using a population of CD138-negative cells sorted from bone marrow. The CDR3 sequence is CASSWGTERSEQYF. Here the CDR3 DNA reads TGCGCCAGCAGCTGGGGGACAGAACGGTCCGAGCAGTACTTC. Supplemented by reference TRBV5-1 and TRBJ2-7, the full variable domain reads KAGVTQTPRYLIKTRGQQVTLSCSPISGHRSVSWYQQTPGQGLQFLFEYFSETQRNKGNFPGRFSGRQFSNSRSEMNVSTLELGDSALYLCASSWGTERSEQYFGPGTRLTVT.